One sample yielded the 8 T cell receptor beta chains listed below, sequenced in a study of T cell repertoires in cytomegalovirus infection. Each CDR3 protein gets one entry after TCRdb re-called the reads with MiXCR. The table lists roughly 240,000 distinct CDR3 sequences, approximately 7% of them singletons, with under 7% in the top ten. Sequenced sample: PBMCs. These receptor sequences come from a human donor in good health (CMV status not recorded). Some clones in this sample may be carry-over from other donors' samples.

At least ten counts were recorded for this clonotype. The rearrangement links TRBV12-3 or TRBV12-4 to TRBJ2-6, with 7 bases aligning to TRBD1. Unmatched junction bases numbered 5, after V lost 6 bases and J lost 3 bases. This CDR3 has 15 amino acids. CDR3 DNA: TGTGCCAGCAGCACAGGGGTGATTGGGGCCAACGTCCTGACTTTC. Translation gives CASSTGVIGANVLTF.

This clonotype was detected ten times or more. The chain employs TRBV7-2 and TRBJ2-7, with D unresolved. This CDR3 contains 14 residues. Trimming took 5 bases from V and 4 from J, leaving 15 bases between them. Germline values: CDR1 SGHTA, CDR2 FQGNSA. The CDR3 sequence: CASSPDPPLYEQYF. The CDR3 DNA reads TGTGCCAGCAGCCCGGACCCTCCCCTATACGAGCAGTACTTC.

This clonotype came up many times. The rearrangement joins TRBV20-1 to TRBJ2-3; the D is unclear. The CDR3 covers 13 residues. V was clipped by 6 bases and J by 0 bases, with 10 bases between them. Germline V gene data show CDR1 as DFQATT and CDR2 as SNEGSKA (reference sequence). Written as DNA, the CDR3 is TGCAGTGCGAGTAGCAGTAGCACAGATACGCAGTATTTT. Translating it yields CSASSSSTDTQYF.

V and J are TRBV9 and TRBJ1-3; 7 nucleotides match TRBD1. The CDR3 is 15 residues long. CDR1 SGDLS and CDR2 YYNGEE come from the germline V gene. V was pared by 3 bases and J by 3 bases, with 6 bases of the junction left unmatched. The CDR3 here is CASSDKGAGGNTIYF. In DNA, the CDR3 is TGTGCCAGCAGCGACAAGGGGGCAGGTGGAAACACCATATATTTT.

This clonotype was seen repeatedly, ten times or more. The CDR3 DNA is TGTGCCAGCTCACCACCTACGTCTACAGGCAATAACTATGGCTACACCTTC. This encodes CASSPPTSTGNNYGYTF. The J gene is TRBJ1-2, the V gene TRBV18, with a weak D call TRBD1 (5 bases). V dropped 0 bases and J dropped 1 base, with 15 bases sitting between them. The germline V gene encodes CDR1 KGHSH and CDR2 LQKENI. CDR3 length equals 17 residues.

This clonotype was observed many times. V gene TRBV28 combines with J gene TRBJ2-5; 9 positions match TRBD1. The V segment lost 11 bases and the J segment 4 bases; nucleotides outside the gene matches: 17. The CDR3 extends over 16 amino acids. In germline, CDR1 is MDHEN, CDR2 SYDVKM. CDR3 coding DNA: TGTGCCTCTGTTCCTCATCCGGGACAGGGAGGAGAGACCCAGTACTTC. This encodes CASVPHPGQGGETQYF.

At least ten counts were recorded for this clonotype. The chain has TRBV7-8 and TRBJ2-1, with unresolved D. The V end lost 5 bases, the J end lost 11 bases, and 4 bases lay between the germline ends. CDR3 length: 9 residues. Germline CDR1 reads SGHVS; CDR2 reads FQNEAQ. The CDR3 region has the DNA TGTGCCAGCAGCCCCAAGCAGTTCTTC. This codes for CASSPKQFF.

This clonotype was seen many times. The chain joins TRBV6-5 to TRBJ2-3, with TRBD1 matching over 8 bases. The V segment lost 3 bases and the J segment 14 bases; nucleotides outside the gene matches: 19. Germline V lookup: CDR1 MNHEY, CDR2 SVGAGI. The CDR3 runs to 16 residues. CDR3 DNA sequence: TGTGCCAGCAGTTATGCCCCGGACAGGGATATCCTGCGCTGGTATTTT. Translating it yields CASSYAPDRDILRWYF.